This TCR beta chain was recovered during a study of read filtering for tumor transcriptome and immune sequencing. The wider study: By R-ISS, stages I, II and III held 8, 16 and 7 patients.

The library was built from about 0.4 ug RNA with molecular barcoded adaptors for alpha/delta and beta/gamma chains. Each CDR3 protein is one row after TCRdb ran MiXCR on the reads. The table lists around 5,200 distinct CDR3 sequences, roughly 20% of them singletons. At the time of active disease, bone marrow was collected from every patient. Concerning this clonotype itself: A read error may produce the germline difference seen at one junction end.

The CDR3 totals 14 residues. Germline CDR1 is SNHLY and CDR2 is FYNNEI. The rearrangement uses TRBV2 and TRBJ1-5; possibly TRBD1 for D (5 bases). The receptor was derived from a donor aged 40 or older with multiple myeloma. The specimen was a population of CD138-negative cells sorted from bone marrow. The CDR3 DNA is TGTGCCAGCGGCTTAGGGACGCTGAATCAGTCCCAGCATTTT. Amino acids: CASGLGTLNQSQHF. Using reference TRBV2 and TRBJ1-5 for the parts outside the CDR3, the full variable domain is EPEVTQTPSHQVTQMGQEVILRCVPISNHLYFYWYRQILGQKVEFLVSFYNNEISEKSEIFDDQFSVERPDGSNFTLKIRSTKLEDSAMYFCASGLGTLNQSQHFGDGTRLSIL.